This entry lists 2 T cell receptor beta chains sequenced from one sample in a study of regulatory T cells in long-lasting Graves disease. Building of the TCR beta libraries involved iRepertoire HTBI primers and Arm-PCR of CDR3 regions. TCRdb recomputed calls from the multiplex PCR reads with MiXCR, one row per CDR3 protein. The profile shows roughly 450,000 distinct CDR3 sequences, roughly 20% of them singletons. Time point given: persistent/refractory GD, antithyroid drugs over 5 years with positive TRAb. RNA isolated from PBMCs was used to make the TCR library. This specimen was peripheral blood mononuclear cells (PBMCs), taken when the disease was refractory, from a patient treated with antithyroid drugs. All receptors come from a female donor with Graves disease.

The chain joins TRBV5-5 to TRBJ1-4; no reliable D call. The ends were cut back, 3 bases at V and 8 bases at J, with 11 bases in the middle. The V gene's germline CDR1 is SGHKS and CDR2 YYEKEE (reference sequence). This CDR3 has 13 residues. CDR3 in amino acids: CASSWTAGEKLFF. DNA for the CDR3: TGTGCCAGCAGCTGGACGGCGGGCGAAAAACTGTTTTTT.

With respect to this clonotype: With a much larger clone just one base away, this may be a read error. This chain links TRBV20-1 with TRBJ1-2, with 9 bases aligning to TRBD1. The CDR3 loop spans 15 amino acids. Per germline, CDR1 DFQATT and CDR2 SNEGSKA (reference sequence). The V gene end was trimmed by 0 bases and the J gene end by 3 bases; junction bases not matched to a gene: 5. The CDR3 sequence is CSARDRTGAHYGYTF. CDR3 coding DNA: TGCAGTGCTAGAGATCGGACAGGGGCTCACTATGGCTACACCTTC.